What follows describes a single TCR beta chain. This sample includes further DNA sequences coding for the same CDR3. These data come from a study of shared clonotypes between healthy human individuals. The wider study: Each donor's CD4 naive and CD4 memory cells filled three plates apiece, CD8 naive two, and CD8 memory one.

Generated by immunoSEQ multiplex PCR, the TCRdb table keeps only in-frame clones and is missing some. Of 750,000 to 1,000,000 clones listed, more than 85% are singletons. Naive CD8 cells were CD45RO-negative, positively selected for CCR7, excluding terminally differentiated effector memory CD45RA+ cells. Healthy adults negative for HIV, lacking recent acute infections or vaccinations, served as donors. V was pared by 5 bases and J by 0 bases, with 5 bases between. CDR1 SGHTA and CDR2 FQGNSA come from the germline V gene. This CDR3 is built from 12 residues. Sequencing used naive CD8+ T cells sorted from blood. The rearrangement joins TRBV7-2 to TRBJ2-7; D gene unclear. This clonotype was sampled from a man between 25 and 39 years old in good health. The CDR3 spells CASSLSSYEQYF. CDR3 nucleotide sequence: TGTGCCAGCAGCCTAAGCTCCTACGAGCAGTACTTC.